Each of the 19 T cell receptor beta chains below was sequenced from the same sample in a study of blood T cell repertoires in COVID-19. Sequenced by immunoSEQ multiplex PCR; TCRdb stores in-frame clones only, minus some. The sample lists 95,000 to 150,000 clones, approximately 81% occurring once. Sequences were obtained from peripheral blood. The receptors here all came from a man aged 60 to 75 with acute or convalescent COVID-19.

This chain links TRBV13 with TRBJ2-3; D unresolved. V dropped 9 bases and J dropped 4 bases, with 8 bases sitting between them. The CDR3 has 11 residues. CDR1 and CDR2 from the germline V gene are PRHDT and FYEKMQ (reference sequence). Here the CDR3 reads CASRVADTQYF. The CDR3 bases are TGTGCCAGTCGCGTTGCAGATACGCAGTATTTT.

The CDR3 DNA reads as TGTGCCACCAGTGATTTCGGGACTAGCGGGAGGGCCGAGCAGTTCTTC. It translates to CATSDFGTSGRAEQFF. J is TRBJ2-1 and V is TRBV24-1; 16 bases align to TRBD2. From germline, CDR1 is KGHDR and CDR2 SFDVKD. The CDR3 is 16 amino acids. V dropped 1 base and J dropped 10; count of bases not matched to a gene: 3.

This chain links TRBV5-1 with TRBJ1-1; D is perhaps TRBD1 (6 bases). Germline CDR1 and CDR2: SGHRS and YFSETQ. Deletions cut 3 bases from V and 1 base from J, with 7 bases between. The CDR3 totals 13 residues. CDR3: CASSYRENTEAFF. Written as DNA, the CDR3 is TGCGCCAGCAGCTACAGGGAGAACACTGAAGCTTTCTTT.

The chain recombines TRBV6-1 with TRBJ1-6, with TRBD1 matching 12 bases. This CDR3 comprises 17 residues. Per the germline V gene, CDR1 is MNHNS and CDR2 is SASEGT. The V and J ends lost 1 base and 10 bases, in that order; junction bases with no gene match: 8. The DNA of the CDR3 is TGTGCCAGCAGTGAAGGAAGGGGACAGGGGGCTCGATCACCCCTCCACTTT. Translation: CASSEGRGQGARSPLHF.

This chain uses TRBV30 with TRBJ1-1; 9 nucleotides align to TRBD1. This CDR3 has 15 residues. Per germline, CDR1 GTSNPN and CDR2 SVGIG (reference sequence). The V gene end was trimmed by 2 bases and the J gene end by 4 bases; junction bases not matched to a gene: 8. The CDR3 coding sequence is TGTGCCTGGAGTTTCCGGGACAGGGACGTCACTGAAGCTTTCTTT. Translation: CAWSFRDRDVTEAFF.

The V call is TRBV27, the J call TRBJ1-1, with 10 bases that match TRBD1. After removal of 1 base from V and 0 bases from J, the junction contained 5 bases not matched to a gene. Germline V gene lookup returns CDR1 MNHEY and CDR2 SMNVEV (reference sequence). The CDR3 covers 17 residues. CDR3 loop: CASSLWGQGYMNTEAFF. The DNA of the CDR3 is TGTGCCAGCAGTTTATGGGGACAGGGGTACATGAACACTGAAGCTTTCTTT.

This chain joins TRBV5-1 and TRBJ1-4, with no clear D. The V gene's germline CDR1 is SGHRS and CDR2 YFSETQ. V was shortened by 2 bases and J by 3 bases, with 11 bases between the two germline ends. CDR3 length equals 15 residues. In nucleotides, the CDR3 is TGCGCCAGCAGCTTCGGTACAGCTCCTAATGAAAAACTGTTTTTT. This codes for CASSFGTAPNEKLFF.

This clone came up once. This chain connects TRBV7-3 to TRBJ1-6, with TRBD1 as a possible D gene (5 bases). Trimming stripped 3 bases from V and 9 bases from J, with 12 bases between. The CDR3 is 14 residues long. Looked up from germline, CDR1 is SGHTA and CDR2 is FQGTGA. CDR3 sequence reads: CASSLQGGISPLHF. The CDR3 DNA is TGTGCCAGCAGCTTGCAGGGAGGGATTTCACCCCTCCACTTT.

As DNA, the CDR3 is TGTGCCAGCAGTTATTTGGACAGGGGCCCCTATAGCAATCAGCCCCAGCATTTT. This encodes CASSYLDRGPYSNQPQHF. V is TRBV27 and J is TRBJ1-5; 9 nucleotides align to TRBD1. Germline V CDR1 and CDR2: MNHEY, SMNVEV (reference sequence). This CDR3 is 18 amino acids long. J was trimmed by 0 bases and V by 4 bases; bases with no gene match: 10.

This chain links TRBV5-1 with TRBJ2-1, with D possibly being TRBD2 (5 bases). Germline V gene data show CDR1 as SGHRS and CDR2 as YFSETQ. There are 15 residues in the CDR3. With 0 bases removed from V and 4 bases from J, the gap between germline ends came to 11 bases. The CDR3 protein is CASSLAGFNYNEQFF. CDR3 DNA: TGCGCCAGCAGCTTGGCGGGATTTAATTACAATGAGCAGTTCTTC.

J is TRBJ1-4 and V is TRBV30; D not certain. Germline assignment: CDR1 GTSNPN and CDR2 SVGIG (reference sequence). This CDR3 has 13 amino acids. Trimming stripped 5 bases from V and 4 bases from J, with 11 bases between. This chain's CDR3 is CAWGTTNNEKLFF. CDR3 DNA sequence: TGTGCCTGGGGAACTACCAATAATGAAAAACTGTTTTTT.

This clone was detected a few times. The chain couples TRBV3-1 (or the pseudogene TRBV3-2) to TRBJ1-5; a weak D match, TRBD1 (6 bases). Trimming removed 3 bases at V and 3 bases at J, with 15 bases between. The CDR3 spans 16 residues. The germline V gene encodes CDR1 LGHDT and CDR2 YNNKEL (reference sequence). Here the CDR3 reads CASSQATGTANQPQHF. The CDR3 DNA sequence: TGTGCCAGCAGCCAGGCAACAGGGACGGCCAATCAGCCCCAGCATTTT.

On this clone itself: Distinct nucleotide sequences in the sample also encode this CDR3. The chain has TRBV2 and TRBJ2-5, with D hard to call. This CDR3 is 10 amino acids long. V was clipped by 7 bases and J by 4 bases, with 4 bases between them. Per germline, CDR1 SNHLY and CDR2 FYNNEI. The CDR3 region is CASTGETQYF. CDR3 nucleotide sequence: TGTGCCAGCACGGGAGAGACCCAGTACTTC.

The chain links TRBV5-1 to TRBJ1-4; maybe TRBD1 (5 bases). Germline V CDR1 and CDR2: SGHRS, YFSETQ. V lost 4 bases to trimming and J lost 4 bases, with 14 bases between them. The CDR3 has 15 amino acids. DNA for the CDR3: TGCGCCAGCAGCCCGGAGGAGGGGTTTAATGAAAAACTGTTTTTT. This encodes CASSPEEGFNEKLFF.

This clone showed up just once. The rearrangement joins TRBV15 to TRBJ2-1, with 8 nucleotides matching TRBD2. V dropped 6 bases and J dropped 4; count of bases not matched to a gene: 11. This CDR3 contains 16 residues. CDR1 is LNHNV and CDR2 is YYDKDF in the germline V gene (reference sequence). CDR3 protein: CATSSGGGGLYNEQFF. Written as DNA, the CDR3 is TGTGCCACCAGTTCGGGTGGCGGGGGGCTGTACAATGAGCAGTTCTTC.

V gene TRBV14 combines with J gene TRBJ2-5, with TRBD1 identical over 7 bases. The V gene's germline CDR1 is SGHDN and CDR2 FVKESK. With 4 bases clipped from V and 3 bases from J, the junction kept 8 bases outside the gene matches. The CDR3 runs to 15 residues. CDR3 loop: CASSRLRGQKETQYF. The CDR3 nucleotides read TGTGCCAGCAGCCGCTTAAGGGGACAGAAAGAGACCCAGTACTTC.

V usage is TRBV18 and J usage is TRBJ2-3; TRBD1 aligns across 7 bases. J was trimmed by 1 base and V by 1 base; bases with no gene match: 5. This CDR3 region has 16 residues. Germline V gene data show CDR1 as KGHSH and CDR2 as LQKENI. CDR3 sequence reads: CASSPQEGAGTDTQYF. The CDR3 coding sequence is TGTGCCAGCTCACCACAAGAGGGGGCGGGCACAGATACGCAGTATTTT.

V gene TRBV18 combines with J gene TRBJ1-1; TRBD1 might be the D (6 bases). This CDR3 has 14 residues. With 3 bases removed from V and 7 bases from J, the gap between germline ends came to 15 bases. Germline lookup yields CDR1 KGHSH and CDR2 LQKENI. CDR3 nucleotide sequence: TGTGCCAGCTCACCTTCTACAGGGTCCGGTGAAGCTTTCTTT. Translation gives CASSPSTGSGEAFF.

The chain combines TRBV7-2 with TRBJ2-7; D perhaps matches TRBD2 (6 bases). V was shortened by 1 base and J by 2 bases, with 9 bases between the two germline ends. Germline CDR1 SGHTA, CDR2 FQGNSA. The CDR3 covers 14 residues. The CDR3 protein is CASSLDGSPYEQYF. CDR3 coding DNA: TGTGCCAGCAGCTTAGACGGGAGCCCCTACGAGCAGTACTTC.